This T cell receptor (beta chain) derives from a study of T cell repertoires in cytomegalovirus infection. At the level of the study: HLA-B-restricted CMV epitopes that are well studied, plus recently identified HLA-C-restricted ones, were used by the study. CMV infection and matching HLA type were both indicated by public TCR beta signatures. Study results and limitations: Within the response measured ex vivo, HLA-C-restricted CMV-specific TCR beta clonotypes were dominant. Summed frequency of public TCR beta families distinguished CMV carriers with the relevant HLA.

This clonotype showed up just a few times. Its cognate antigen is unknown. TCRdb used MiXCR to reprocess the reads, holding one entry per CDR3 protein. The profile shows about 920,000 distinct CDR3 sequences, roughly 31% of them singletons. The germline V gene encodes CDR1 MDHEN and CDR2 SYDVKM. V was pared by 3 bases and J by 4 bases, with 12 bases of the junction left unmatched. This CDR3 has 17 amino acids. Sequencing was performed on cultured CD8+ T cells from PBMCs, taken from culture after CMV antigen stimulation. The gene calls are TRBV28 and TRBJ2-7; 10 bases align to TRBD1. The sequence came from a human donor in good health (CMV status not recorded). Some clones in this sample may be carry-over from other donors' samples. The CDR3 DNA sequence: TGTGCCAGCAGTTTGACAGGGGGCGGTTCCCTCAATTACGAGCAGTACTTC. Protein: CASSLTGGGSLNYEQYF.